This entry features one TCR beta chain sequence. What it binds is unknown. The sample comes from a study of cytomegalovirus exposure and HLA in healthy donors. Study conclusions and caveats: With high specificity and sensitivity, the classifier reportedly diagnosed cytomegalovirus status. Data from an earlier analysis indicated that most TCR beta V segments were productive either about 90% or about 30% of the time. Using a false discovery rate of 0.05, a later analysis showed that 15,000 to 20,000 TCR beta sequences were associated with HLA alleles.

Healthy donors of bone marrow made up the group. PCR involved 60 Vbeta and 13 Jbeta primers. Libraries were prepared by immunoSEQ multiplex PCR; TCRdb keeps only in-frame clonotypes and omits some of them. This sample's table reports approximately 92,000 clones. The V end was cut by 5 bases, the J end by 6 bases, with 15 bases between. This CDR3 is built from 13 residues. CDR1 SGDLS and CDR2 YYNGEE come from the germline V gene. This chain links TRBV9 with TRBJ2-7, with D maybe TRBD2 (6 bases). The TCR was taken from a woman aged 25 to 39 in good health and CMV-seronegative. Sequenced material: PBMCs. The CDR3, as DNA: TGTGCCAGCAGTGTGGACCCAGCGGGCGAGCAGTACTTC. It is translated as CASSVDPAGEQYF.